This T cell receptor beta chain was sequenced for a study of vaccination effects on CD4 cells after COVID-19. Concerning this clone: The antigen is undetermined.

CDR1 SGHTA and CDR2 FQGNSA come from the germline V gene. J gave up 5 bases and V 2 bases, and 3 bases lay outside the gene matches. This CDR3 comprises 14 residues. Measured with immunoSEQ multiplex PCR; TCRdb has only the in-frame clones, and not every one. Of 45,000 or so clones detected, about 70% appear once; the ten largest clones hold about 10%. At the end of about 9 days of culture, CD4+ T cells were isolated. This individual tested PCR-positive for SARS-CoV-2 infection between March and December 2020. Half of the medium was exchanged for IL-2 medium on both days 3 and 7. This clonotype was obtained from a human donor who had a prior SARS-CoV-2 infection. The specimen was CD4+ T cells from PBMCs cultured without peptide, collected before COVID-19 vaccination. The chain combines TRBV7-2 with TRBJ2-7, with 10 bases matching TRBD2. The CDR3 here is CASSLSLAGDEQYF. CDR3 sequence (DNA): TGTGCCAGCAGCTTATCGCTAGCGGGGGACGAGCAGTACTTC. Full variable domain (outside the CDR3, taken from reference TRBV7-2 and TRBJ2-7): GAGVSQSPSNKVTEKGKDVELRCDPISGHTALYWYRQSLGQGLEFLIYFQGNSAPDKSGLPSDRFSAERTGGSVSTLTIQRTQQEDSAVYLCASSLSLAGDEQYFGPGTRLTVT.